The 10 T cell receptor beta chains in this list originate from one sample, sequenced in a study of beta chain features in type 1 diabetes. Study-wide results and caveats: All four CD4+ subsets from Type 1 diabetes patients carried moderately but significantly shorter TCRB CDR3s.

Isolated RNA was reverse transcribed in full, so expressed TCRB transcripts were sequenced. The protocol was immunoSEQ multiplex PCR, while the TCRdb copy is restricted to in-frame clones and leaves out a portion. The sample consists of around 690,000 clones, roughly 12% of them appearing once. No antigen has been assigned to these receptors. Sequencing was done on a sample of naive CD4+ T cells from blood. The origin of the receptors is a man younger than 40 with type 1 diabetes.

This clone was recorded a few times. The gene calls are TRBV9 and TRBJ1-6; possibly TRBD1 for D (5 bases). V was clipped by 1 base and J by 5 bases, with 10 bases between them. Per the germline V gene, CDR1 is SGDLS and CDR2 is YYNGEE. The CDR3 contains 15 residues. CDR3 bases: TGTGCCAGCAGCGTACGGGGCAGCGATAATTCACCCCTCCACTTT. Translated: CASSVRGSDNSPLHF.

This chain uses TRBV5-4 with TRBJ2-7; D unclear. V was shortened by 1 base and J by 4 bases, with 9 bases between the two germline ends. Germline V gene sequence: CDR1 SGHNT, CDR2 YYREEE (reference sequence). The CDR3 has 13 residues. The CDR3 loop reads CASSLLQTYEQYF. As DNA, the CDR3 is TGTGCCAGCAGCTTGCTACAGACGTACGAGCAGTACTTC.

The chain combines TRBV25-1 with TRBJ2-3; perhaps D is TRBD1 or TRBD2 (5 bases each). The CDR3 is 14 amino acids. Germline CDR1 is MGHDK and CDR2 is SYGVNS. V lost 6 bases and J 0 bases, leaving 10 bases between the germline ends. In nucleotides, the CDR3 is TGTGCCAGCAGGAGGGACGGAAGCACAGATACGCAGTATTTT. This gives the protein CASRRDGSTDTQYF. The whole variable domain, filled in from reference TRBV25-1 and TRBJ2-3, reads EADIYQTPRYLVIGTGKKITLECSQTMGHDKMYWYQQDPGMELHLIHYSYGVNSTEKGDLSSESTVSRIRTEHFPLTLESARPSHTSQYLCASRRDGSTDTQYFGPGTRLTVL.

The chain recombines TRBV9 with TRBJ1-3; D is unclear. The V gene's germline CDR1 is SGDLS and CDR2 YYNGEE. This CDR3 region has 13 residues. The ends were cut back, 0 bases at V and 4 bases at J, with 5 bases in the middle. DNA for the CDR3: TGTGCCAGCAGCGTAGCTGGAGGAAACACCATATATTTT. It codes for CASSVAGGNTIYF.

The rearrangement links TRBV5-6 to TRBJ2-7; D possibly corresponds to TRBD1 (6 bases). Germline V lookup: CDR1 SGHDT, CDR2 YYEEEE. The V gene lost 0 bases and the J gene lost 4 bases, with 14 bases spanning the gap. The CDR3 extends over 15 amino acids. CDR3 coding DNA: TGTGCCAGCAGCTTGGCTTACAGGGTCTGGTACGAGCAGTACTTC. Translating it yields CASSLAYRVWYEQYF.

The V and J genes are TRBV9 and TRBJ1-1; D remains unclear. Germline CDR1 SGDLS, CDR2 YYNGEE. The CDR3 consists of 15 residues. Between the trimmed V and J ends, which lost 4 bases and 1 base, there was a span of 14 bases. CDR3 residues: CASSPPGVGNTEAFF. The CDR3 DNA is TGTGCCAGCAGCCCACCGGGTGTGGGGAACACTGAAGCTTTCTTT.

The V gene is TRBV9, the J gene TRBJ2-3, with D uncertain. This CDR3 region has 13 residues. Germline lookup yields CDR1 SGDLS and CDR2 YYNGEE. The germline V and J ends were trimmed by 0 bases and 4 bases, with 6 bases remaining between them. CDR3 loop: CASSVVGADTQYF. The CDR3 DNA sequence: TGTGCCAGCAGCGTAGTTGGGGCAGATACGCAGTATTTT.

The chain has TRBV9 and TRBJ1-5; D is unresolved. CDR1 SGDLS and CDR2 YYNGEE come from the germline V gene. V was pared by 3 bases and J by 3 bases, with 13 bases between. The CDR3 has 15 amino acids. This CDR3 reads CASSARGRNNQPQHF. CDR3 nucleotides: TGTGCCAGCAGCGCCCGCGGACGGAACAATCAGCCCCAGCATTTT. The entire variable domain, with the rest obtained from reference TRBV9 and TRBJ1-5, is as follows: DSGVTQTPKHLITATGQRVTLRCSPRSGDLSVYWYQQSLDQGLQFLIQYYNGEERAKGNILERFSAQQFPDLHSELNLSSLELGDSALYFCASSARGRNNQPQHFGDGTRLSIL.

The V gene is TRBV7-2, the J gene TRBJ2-2, with D possibly being TRBD2 (6 bases). Trimming took 6 bases from V and 4 from J, leaving 9 bases between them. This CDR3 is built from 13 residues. CDR1 and CDR2 from the germline V gene are SGHTA and FQGNSA. The CDR3 DNA reads TGTGCCAGCAGACCGGGACTCACCGGGGAGCTGTTTTTT. It translates to CASRPGLTGELFF.

At least ten counts were recorded for this clone. This specimen includes other DNA sequences encoding the same CDR3. The chain recombines TRBV28 with TRBJ1-2, with D unclear. The V end lost 2 bases, the J end lost 3 bases, and 4 bases lay between the germline ends. The CDR3 spans 12 residues. Germline CDR1 MDHEN, CDR2 SYDVKM. The CDR3 here is CASSLGDYGYTF. The CDR3 nucleotides are TGTGCCAGCAGTTTAGGGGACTATGGCTACACCTTC.